Listed below are T cell receptor beta chains from one sample, sequenced in a study of shared clonotypes between healthy human individuals. Profiling relied on immunoSEQ multiplex PCR, and the TCRdb table lists in-frame clones only, not all of them. The sample lists about 490,000 clones, about 78% occurring once. Sequencing used PBMCs. These receptor sequences come from a woman between 40 and 55 years old in good health. Some clones in this sample may be carry-over from other donors' samples. Each CDR3 is given with its conserved first and last residue. The order of the fields is D gene, V gene, clone size, J gene, CDR3 protein, CDR3 DNA. D genes are given only for firm matches. Size is omitted from some rows. Given values are once, few, many or a class for expanded clones.

NA	TRBV18	NA	TRBJ2-7	CASSPLRGVGNDEQYF	TGTGCCAGCTCACCTCTTCGTGGTGTTGGGAATGACGAGCAGTACTTC
NA	TRBV30	NA	TRBJ2-5	CAWSVEGGQHF	TGTGCCTGGAGTGTAGAGGGTGGCCAGCACTTC
TRBD1	TRBV18	NA	TRBJ1-4	CASSTATGGSEKLFF	TGTGCCAGCTCAACGGCGACAGGGGGCTCAGAAAAACTGTTTTTT
TRBD2	TRBV4-1	NA	TRBJ2-1	CASSPYGAAGGSYNEQFF	TGCGCCAGCAGCCCTTACGGGGCGGCGGGAGGCTCCTACAATGAGCAGTTCTTC
NA	TRBV28	NA	TRBJ2-7	CASEGNYEQYF	TGTGCCTCTGAGGGCAACTACGAGCAGTACTTC
NA	TRBV15	many	TRBJ2-1	CATSNGYNEQFF	TGTGCCACCAGCAACGGATACAATGAGCAGTTCTTC
TRBD2	TRBV5-4	NA	TRBJ2-3	CASSLASGDTDTQYF	TGTGCCAGCAGCTTGGCTAGCGGCGACACAGATACGCAGTATTTT
TRBD2	TRBV27	NA	TRBJ2-7	CASMLAGESYEQYF	TGTGCCAGCATGTTAGCGGGAGAGTCCTACGAGCAGTACTTC
NA	TRBV5-6	once	TRBJ1-5	CASSPRDGNQPQHF	TGTGCCAGCAGCCCCCGGGACGGCAATCAGCCCCAGCATTTT
TRBD2	TRBV11-2	many	TRBJ2-1	CASSQAGGPYNEQFF	TGTGCCAGCAGCCAAGCGGGAGGGCCCTACAATGAGCAGTTCTTC
NA	TRBV2	NA	TRBJ2-4	CASSRQGGVIQYF	TGTGCCAGCAGTCGACAGGGAGGCGTCATTCAGTACTTC
TRBD1	TRBV5-1	NA	TRBJ2-7	CASSPGQGTFYERYF	TGCGCCAGCAGCCCGGGACAGGGAACCTTCTACGAGCGGTACTTC
NA	TRBV9	NA	TRBJ1-1	CASSPRAAPVGAFF	TGTGCCAGCAGCCCCCGGGCCGCGCCGGTGGGGGCTTTCTTT
TRBD1	TRBV7-9	NA	TRBJ2-3	CASSSGQGAGTQYF	TGTGCCAGCAGCTCGGGACAGGGGGCCGGTACGCAGTATTTT
TRBD1	TRBV2	NA	TRBJ2-2	CASRRTGHTGELFF	TGTGCCAGCAGGAGGACAGGGCACACCGGGGAGCTGTTTTTT
NA	TRBV11-2	NA	TRBJ2-3	CASSLPPGGHTDTQYF	TGTGCCAGCAGCTTACCTCCGGGCGGCCACACAGATACGCAGTATTTT
TRBD1	TRBV5-1	NA	TRBJ1-3	CASSLSGGSGNTIYF	TGCGCCAGCAGTTTGTCAGGGGGTTCTGGAAACACCATATATTTT
NA	TRBV18	NA	TRBJ2-2	CASSQPSLGGELFF	TGTGCCAGCTCACAACCCAGTCTAGGCGGGGAGCTGTTTTTT
NA	TRBV5-4	NA	TRBJ2-7	CASSLGGRSSYEQYF	TGTGCCAGCAGCTTGGGGGGACGGAGCTCCTACGAGCAGTACTTC
NA	TRBV30	few	TRBJ1-6	CAWTGEYNSPLHF	TGTGCCTGGACAGGGGAATATAATTCACCCCTCCACTTT
NA	TRBV7-2	NA	TRBJ2-7	CASSLGGGQLYEQYF	TGTGCCAGCAGCTTAGGGGGGGGACAGCTATACGAGCAGTACTTC
NA	TRBV6-4	NA	TRBJ2-7	CAGTLISSYEQYF	TGTGCCGGGACATTGATCAGCTCCTACGAGCAGTACTTC
NA	TRBV5-3	NA	TRBJ1-1	CARSLARQEMNTEAFF	TGTGCCAGAAGCTTAGCCCGACAGGAAATGAACACTGAAGCTTTCTTT
TRBD2	TRBV18	NA	TRBJ2-1	CASSPRGGLSNEQFF	TGTGCCAGCTCACCACGCGGGGGGTTATCCAATGAGCAGTTCTTC
TRBD2	TRBV2	NA	TRBJ2-1	CASTPSGISYNEQFF	TGTGCCAGCACCCCTAGCGGGATCTCCTACAATGAGCAGTTCTTC
TRBD2	TRBV18	NA	TRBJ2-3	CASSPPGGGSDTQYF	TGTGCCAGCTCACCACCGGGGGGAGGGTCAGATACGCAGTATTTT
NA	TRBV18	NA	TRBJ2-3	CASSLYRQGGSTDTQYF	TGTGCCAGCTCACTGTATAGACAGGGAGGGAGCACAGATACGCAGTATTTT
NA	TRBV29-1	once	TRBJ1-1	CSVLDSPEAFF	TGCAGCGTTTTAGACAGCCCTGAAGCTTTCTTT
TRBD1	TRBV19	NA	TRBJ1-1	CASTGQGGTEAFF	TGTGCCAGTACCGGACAGGGCGGCACTGAAGCTTTCTTT
TRBD1	TRBV23-1	once	TRBJ2-7	CASSQPQGYEQYF	TGCGCCAGCAGTCAACCACAGGGGTACGAGCAGTACTTC
NA	TRBV5-1	once	TRBJ2-5	CASSFTYEETQYF	TGCGCCAGCAGCTTCACCTATGAAGAGACCCAGTACTTC